This entry features one TCR beta chain sequence. Trimming removed 0 bases from V and 10 bases from J, with 17 bases in between. CDR1 and CDR2 from the germline V gene are SGHVS and FQNEAQ. The CDR3 runs 15 residues. The data were taken from a study of T cell repertoires in cytomegalovirus infection. Across the study: Through public TCR beta signatures, both CMV infection and matching HLA type were indicated.

In TCRdb, the reads were re-called with MiXCR into one record per CDR3 protein. Among approximately 700,000 distinct CDR3 sequences, about a third were seen once, and the ten largest hold around 2.6%. This TCR was sampled from a human donor in good health (CMV status not recorded). Some clones in this sample may be carry-over from other donors' samples. This rearrangement joins TRBV7-8 to TRBJ2-3; no firm D call. The specimen was PBMCs. The CDR3 loop is CASSLARPLRVPQYF. The CDR3 region has the DNA TGTGCCAGCAGCTTAGCGCGACCGTTAAGGGTTCCGCAGTATTTT.